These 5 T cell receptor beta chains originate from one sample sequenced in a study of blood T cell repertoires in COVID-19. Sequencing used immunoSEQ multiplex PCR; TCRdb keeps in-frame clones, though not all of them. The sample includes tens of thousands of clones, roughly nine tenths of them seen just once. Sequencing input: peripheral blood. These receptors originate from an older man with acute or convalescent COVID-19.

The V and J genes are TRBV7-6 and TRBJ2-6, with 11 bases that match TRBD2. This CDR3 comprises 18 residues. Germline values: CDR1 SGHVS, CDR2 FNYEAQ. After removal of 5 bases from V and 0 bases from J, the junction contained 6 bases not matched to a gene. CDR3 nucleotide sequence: TGTGCCAGCAGCCCGGGACTAGCGGAGAGCTCTGGGGCCAACGTCCTGACTTTC. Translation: CASSPGLAESSGANVLTF.

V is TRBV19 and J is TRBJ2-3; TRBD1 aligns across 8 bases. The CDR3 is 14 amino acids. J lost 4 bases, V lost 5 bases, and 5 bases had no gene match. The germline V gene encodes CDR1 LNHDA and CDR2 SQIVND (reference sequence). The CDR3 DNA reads TGTGCCAGTAGTCCGCGACAGGGGCCAGATACGCAGTATTTT. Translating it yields CASSPRQGPDTQYF.

The CDR3, as DNA: TGTGCCAGCAGCCCGGCCGGTTGGAGTGTCCAGTACTTC. Translation: CASSPAGWSVQYF. J is TRBJ2-5 and V is TRBV5-5; D ambiguous. CDR1 is SGHKS and CDR2 is YYEKEE in the germline V gene (reference sequence). The V end was cut by 4 bases, the J end by 10 bases, with 17 bases between. The CDR3 loop spans 13 amino acids.

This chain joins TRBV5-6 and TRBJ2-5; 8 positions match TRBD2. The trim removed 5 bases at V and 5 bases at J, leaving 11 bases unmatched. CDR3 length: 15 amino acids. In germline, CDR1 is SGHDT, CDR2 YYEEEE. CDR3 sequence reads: CASSNAAGATETQYF. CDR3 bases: TGTGCCAGCAGTAACGCAGCGGGGGCGACGGAGACCCAGTACTTC.

CDR3 residues: CAISVGGDGSNYGYTF. CDR3 nucleotide sequence: TGTGCCATCTCCGTCGGGGGTGACGGATCTAACTATGGCTACACCTTC. The chain is built from TRBV10-3 and TRBJ1-2, with D possibly matching TRBD1 (5 bases). V shed 8 bases and J shed 0 bases, with 19 bases lying between them. This CDR3 is 16 amino acids long. The V gene's germline CDR1 is ENHRY and CDR2 SYGVKD.